This T cell receptor (beta chain) derives from a study of cytomegalovirus exposure and HLA in healthy donors (dated by TCRdb to about 2017). For context, the study as a whole: According to a later analysis, one platform produced both the 100 to 150 validation repertoires and the approximately 670 repertoires of the first cohort. The aim of the study was to test whether cataloging public T cell receptors could identify signatures of past pathogen exposure. A separate validation cohort of 90 to 150 different subjects was used in addition to the roughly 670-subject first cohort. To predict cytomegalovirus infection status, the study brought together high-throughput TCR immunosequencing, statistical association of individual TCRs with disease status, and machine learning.

The CDR3 covers 14 residues, taking in both the cysteine and the phenylalanine. Here the CDR3 DNA is all that survives: 42 bases in frame from base 1. The germline V gene supplies CDR1 SGHVS and CDR2 FNYEAQ. V sheds 3 bases and J sheds 5 bases, leaving 13 bases between their ends. For this clone: It has no known antigen specificity. Per-base quality was not reported, and no clone a single base away is much larger than it.

Preparation of the library involved the immunoSEQ multiplex PCR assay. As for the authors' bioinformatics: A statistical classification framework was built to diagnose cytomegalovirus status from the catalog of TCR beta chain sequences. Imported from immuneACCESS, the table was reduced by TCRdb to in-frame sequences with V and J called. These copies leave out some clones; in studies compared against another copy, an unresolved V gene accounts for under half, and the cause of the remainder is not known. D and trimming were read from the DNA, whereas the V and J calls and clone size are those reported in that table. This sample has around 150,000 clones in its table, and roughly nine tenths of those were observed once. About 3.1% of the sample is taken by the ten largest. Summary of the overall study and its limitations: The classifier was reported to diagnose cytomegalovirus status with high specificity and sensitivity in both the original and validation cohorts. Most TCR sequences were seen in very few donors, while some public TCRs were found in many individuals. Subsequent analysis determined that TCRs grouped into clusters in the first cohort also showed a tendency toward co-occurrence across the roughly 120 validation repertoires, and approximately 93% of cluster scores exceeded 0. The authors suggested that the approach could potentially be generalized to other disease states and immunological phenotypes. The study listed 164 TCR beta chains as associated with cytomegalovirus. A later analysis lacked HLA typing for the validation cohort, so it scored co-occurrence in that cohort across all 110 or so repertoires. A few of the identified cytomegalovirus-associated TCR beta chains were confirmed in vitro to be specific for cytomegalovirus antigens.

The donors were included in the validation cohort of 100 to 150 subjects, a group kept apart from the 666-subject first cohort. This chain joins TRBV7-6 to TRBJ2-5; no D segment can be confidently identified. The sample consisted of PBMCs. This receptor was identified in a woman aged 18 to 35 in good health and CMV-seropositive. The sequence in DNA is TGTGCCAGCAGCTTGCCCGGTGGTGTGGAGACCCAGTACTTC. Translated, this gives CASSLPGGVETQYF.